Below, 6 T cell receptor beta chains from the same sample are listed, as sequenced in a study of cytomegalovirus exposure and HLA in healthy donors. The PCR was carried out with 60 Vbeta primers and 13 Jbeta primers. Some clones are missing from TCRdb's copy, which holds only in-frame ones; the method was immunoSEQ multiplex PCR. Altogether approximately 100,000 clones are present, 74% being singletons, with the ten largest covering about 2.6%. Sequencing was done on a sample of PBMCs. The receptors were gathered from a man between 45 and 60 years old in good health and CMV-seropositive.

The chain uses TRBV7-3 and TRBJ2-5, with a tentative D call TRBD2 (5 bases). V was shortened by 2 bases and J by 4 bases, with 11 bases between the two germline ends. The CDR3 covers 14 residues. Germline CDR1 SGHTA, CDR2 FQGTGA. The CDR3 spells CASSLVPGRETQYF. DNA for the CDR3: TGTGCCAGCAGCTTAGTCCCGGGGAGAGAGACCCAGTACTTC.

The V call is TRBV9, the J call TRBJ2-7; 7 bases fit TRBD2. Germline-derived CDR1 and CDR2 are SGDLS and YYNGEE. CDR3 length equals 15 residues. Unmatched junction bases numbered 8, after V lost 0 bases and J lost 5 bases. The CDR3 loop is CASSVGGGSYHEQYF. CDR3 nucleotides: TGTGCCAGCAGCGTAGGTGGCGGGAGTTACCACGAGCAGTACTTC.

The chain carries TRBV4-2 and TRBJ2-2; 9 positions agree with TRBD1. The trim removed 5 bases at V and 6 bases at J, leaving 4 bases unmatched. CDR1 and CDR2 (germline): LGHNA, YNFKEQ. This CDR3 is 14 amino acids long. The CDR3 region is CASSGQGSSGELFF. CDR3 DNA: TGTGCCAGCAGCGGACAGGGGTCATCCGGGGAGCTGTTTTTT.

The chain combines TRBV5-1 with TRBJ1-1; possibly TRBD1 for D (5 bases). Trimming took 0 bases from V and 2 from J, leaving 8 bases between them. This CDR3 region has 14 residues. Germline loops: CDR1 SGHRS, CDR2 YFSETQ. The CDR3 region has the DNA TGCGCCAGCAGCTTGGCCGGACAAAACACTGAAGCTTTCTTT. This gives the protein CASSLAGQNTEAFF.

This chain uses TRBV5-5 with TRBJ2-3, with 8 nucleotides matching TRBD1. The CDR3 runs 14 residues. Germline CDR1 reads SGHKS; CDR2 reads YYEKEE (reference sequence). The J segment lost 9 bases and the V segment lost 7 bases, leaving 13 bases of the junction unmatched. The CDR3: CASGQGADPWTQYF. CDR3 nucleotide sequence: TGTGCCAGCGGACAGGGTGCCGATCCCTGGACGCAGTATTTT.

The rearrangement uses TRBV6-5 and TRBJ2-7, with a weak D call TRBD2 (7 bases). Trimming removed 5 bases from V and 4 bases from J, with 18 bases in between. CDR1 MNHEY and CDR2 SVGAGI come from the germline V gene. CDR3 length equals 15 residues. CDR3 in amino acids: CASSHTSGTNYEQYF. The CDR3 DNA is TGTGCCAGCAGTCACACCAGCGGGACAAATTACGAGCAGTACTTC.